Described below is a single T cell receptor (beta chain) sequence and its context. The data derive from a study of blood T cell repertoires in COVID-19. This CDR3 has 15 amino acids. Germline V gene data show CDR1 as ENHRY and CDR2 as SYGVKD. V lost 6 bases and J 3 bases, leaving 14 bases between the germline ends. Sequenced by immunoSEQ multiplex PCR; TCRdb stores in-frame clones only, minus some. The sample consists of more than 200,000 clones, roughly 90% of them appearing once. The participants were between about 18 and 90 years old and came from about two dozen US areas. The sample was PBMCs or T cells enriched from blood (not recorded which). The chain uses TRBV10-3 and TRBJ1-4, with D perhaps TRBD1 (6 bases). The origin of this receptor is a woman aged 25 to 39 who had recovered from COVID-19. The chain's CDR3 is CAIRDSKGANEKLFF. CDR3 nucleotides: TGTGCCATCAGGGACAGCAAAGGGGCTAATGAAAAACTGTTTTTT.